This T cell receptor (beta chain) was sequenced in a study of cytomegalovirus exposure and HLA in healthy donors. This clone was counted a single time. Its antigen is as yet unknown. TCRdb's table, derived via immunoSEQ multiplex PCR, lists solely in-frame clones and lacks some. This sample has around 71,000 clones, with approximately 93% found just once. Study results and caveats: The authors listed roughly 150 TCR beta chains as cytomegalovirus-associated. Most observed TCR sequences were rare, whereas some public TCRs were detected in many donors.

Trimming removed 0 bases at V and 0 bases at J, with 9 bases between. Germline CDR1 and CDR2: SQVTM and ANQGSEA. This CDR3 is built from 15 residues. The sample comprised PBMCs. This chain joins TRBV29-1 and TRBJ2-4, with D unclear. This sequence originates from a man younger than 35 in good health and CMV-seropositive. CDR3 loop: CSVEDLAVAKNIQYF. CDR3 nucleotide sequence: TGCAGCGTTGAAGACCTGGCGGTAGCCAAAAACATTCAGTACTTC.